One and the same sample provided the 14 T cell receptor beta chains below, sequenced in a study of cytomegalovirus exposure and HLA in healthy donors. The PCR used 60 Vbeta and 13 Jbeta primers. Assay: immunoSEQ multiplex PCR; the TCRdb copy retains only in-frame clones and omits some. Of approximately 100,000 clones listed, over 65% are singletons. Sequenced: PBMCs. The receptors here all came from a man younger than 40 in good health and CMV-seronegative.

This chain connects TRBV6-5 to TRBJ1-6; D gene ambiguous. Trimming pared 0 bases from V and 0 bases from J, leaving 6 bases between. This CDR3 comprises 16 residues. Germline CDR1 and CDR2: MNHEY and SVGAGI. CDR3 region: CASSYSRGSYNSPLHF. CDR3 DNA sequence: TGTGCCAGCAGTTACTCAAGAGGCTCCTATAATTCACCCCTCCACTTT.

The chain combines TRBV11-3 with TRBJ2-7, with D unresolved. The CDR3 covers 12 residues. CDR1 and CDR2 (germline): SGHNT, YENEEA. Deletions cut 1 base from V and 7 bases from J, with 8 bases between. The DNA of the CDR3 is TGTGCCAGCAGCTTAGGTAGTCGGGAGCAGTACTTC. It codes for CASSLGSREQYF.

The chain carries TRBV19 and TRBJ2-1; 8 bases map to TRBD2. Trimming took 3 bases from V and 9 from J; bases not matched to a gene: 4. Germline-derived CDR1 and CDR2 are LNHDA and SQIVND (reference sequence). The CDR3 contains 13 residues. The CDR3 nucleotides read TGTGCCAGTAGTATTGAGCGGGGGCTTGAGCAGTTCTTC. It is translated as CASSIERGLEQFF. Supplemented by reference TRBV19 and TRBJ2-1, the full variable domain reads DGGITQSPKYLFRKEGQNVTLSCEQNLNHDAMYWYRQDPGQGLRLIYYSQIVNDFQKGDIAEGYSVSREKKESFPLTVTSAQKNPTAFYLCASSIERGLEQFFGPGTRLTVL.

The chain is built from TRBV11-2 and TRBJ2-7; D possibly corresponds to TRBD1 (5 bases). V lost 5 bases and J lost 2, with 16 bases in between. CDR1 is SGHAT and CDR2 is FQNNGV in the germline V gene. The CDR3 has 15 residues. CDR3 loop: CASSANDRGTYEQYF. The CDR3 DNA follows: TGTGCCAGCAGCGCAAACGATAGGGGTACCTACGAGCAGTACTTC.

The CDR3 here is CASSLARAGGYQPQHF. The CDR3, as DNA: TGTGCCAGCAGCTTAGCGCGGGCAGGGGGATATCAGCCCCAGCATTTT. This sequence joins TRBV7-9 and TRBJ1-5; 7 bases fit TRBD1. Germline V gives CDR1 SEHNR, CDR2 FQNEAQ (reference sequence). This CDR3 has 16 residues. Trimming at V came to 0 bases and at J to 5 bases, leaving 7 bases not matched to a gene.

The chain joins TRBV7-3 to TRBJ2-3, with TRBD2 matching over 7 bases. Losses at the gene ends were 5 bases for V and 8 bases for J; bases not matched to a gene: 4. The CDR3 has 12 residues. Germline CDR1 and CDR2: SGHTA and FQGTGA. The CDR3: CASSDVAGTQYF. CDR3 in DNA: TGTGCCAGCAGCGACGTAGCGGGTACGCAGTATTTT.

This clone was counted between two and nine times. V is TRBV6-5 and J is TRBJ1-2, with 7 bases fitting TRBD1. Trimming cost V 4 bases and J 7 bases; bases outside gene matches: 6. Germline V lookup: CDR1 MNHEY, CDR2 SVGAGI. This CDR3 comprises 13 residues. The CDR3 coding sequence is TGTGCCAGCAGTTCCGACAGGGTGGGTGGCTACACCTTC. This encodes CASSSDRVGGYTF.

This clone was found once. The J gene is TRBJ2-3, the V gene TRBV27; the D gene is possibly TRBD1 (5 bases). Germline-derived CDR1 and CDR2 are MNHEY and SMNVEV (reference sequence). V was shortened by 3 bases and J by 5 bases, with 9 bases between the two germline ends. The CDR3 loop spans 13 amino acids. The CDR3 region has the DNA TGTGCCAGCAGTTTCCAGGGTAGAGATACGCAGTATTTT. This translates into CASSFQGRDTQYF.

The chain has TRBV19 and TRBJ2-6; D is perhaps TRBD1 (7 bases). The germline CDR1 and CDR2 sequences are LNHDA and SQIVND (reference sequence). The CDR3 is made up of 17 amino acids. The V gene lost 3 bases and the J gene lost 0 bases, with 12 bases spanning the gap. CDR3 amino acids: CASSIQGGGSGANVLTF. In nucleotides, the CDR3 is TGTGCCAGTAGTATTCAGGGGGGCGGCTCTGGGGCCAACGTCCTGACTTTC. The full variable domain, completed using reference TRBV19 and TRBJ2-6, is DGGITQSPKYLFRKEGQNVTLSCEQNLNHDAMYWYRQDPGQGLRLIYYSQIVNDFQKGDIAEGYSVSREKKESFPLTVTSAQKNPTAFYLCASSIQGGGSGANVLTFGAGSRLTVL.

V is TRBV14 and J is TRBJ1-2; D is uncertain. This CDR3 comprises 15 residues. Trimming removed 1 base from V and 7 bases from J, with 16 bases in between. Per germline, CDR1 SGHDN and CDR2 FVKESK. The CDR3 loop is CASSQVVGVSRGYTF. CDR3 sequence (DNA): TGTGCCAGCAGCCAAGTTGTCGGGGTCTCTCGTGGCTACACCTTC.

A note on this clone: One junction end does not reproduce the germline sequence, and a read error may be involved. The chain couples TRBV11-2 to TRBJ2-7; perhaps TRBD1 as D (6 bases). Germline V gene data show CDR1 as SGHAT and CDR2 as FQNNGV. The length of the CDR3 is 15 residues. CDR3 nucleotides: TGTGCCAGCAGCATAGACAGAGGGGGTTTCTACGAGCAGTACTTC. This codes for CASSIDRGGFYEQYF.

This clone was seen only a few times. The rearrangement joins TRBV7-2 to TRBJ2-1; 13 bases fit TRBD2. From germline, CDR1 is SGHTA and CDR2 FQGNSA. V shed 8 bases, J shed 6 bases, and the junction held 19 bases outside the gene matches. CDR3 size: 19 residues. The CDR3 is CASSAFGTSGKYRFNEQFF. The CDR3 coding sequence is TGTGCCAGCTCCGCGTTTGGGACTAGCGGGAAGTATAGATTCAATGAGCAGTTCTTC. Full variable domain (outside the CDR3, taken from reference TRBV7-2 and TRBJ2-1): GAGVSQSPSNKVTEKGKDVELRCDPISGHTALYWYRQSLGQGLEFLIYFQGNSAPDKSGLPSDRFSAERTGGSVSTLTIQRTQQEDSAVYLCASSAFGTSGKYRFNEQFFGPGTRLTVL.

Comment on this clone: Sequence at one end of the junction differs from germline and may be a read error. At the DNA level, this CDR3 is encoded by other sequences in the same sample as well. J is TRBJ1-2 and V is TRBV18; the match to TRBD1 covers 10 bases. Germline V gene data show CDR1 as KGHSH and CDR2 as LQKENI. The CDR3 has 17 amino acids. The CDR3 DNA follows: TGTGCCAGCTCATCAGGACAGGGGGGCCTTTCTAACTATGGCTATACCTTC. Translation gives CASSSGQGGLSNYGYTF.

The rearrangement joins TRBV10-3 to TRBJ1-6; D is unresolved. Looked up from germline, CDR1 is ENHRY and CDR2 is SYGVKD. Trimming took off 3 bases at V and 4 bases at J, with 4 bases between the two ends. The CDR3 extends over 13 amino acids. CDR3 sequence reads: CAISDAYNSPLHF. CDR3 sequence (DNA): TGTGCCATCAGTGACGCGTATAATTCACCCCTCCACTTT.